Shown below are 30 T cell receptor beta chains from a single sample sequenced in a study of T cells after yellow fever vaccination. TCRdb re-called the 5' RACE reads through MiXCR, storing one row per CDR3 protein. This table holds some 600,000 distinct CDR3 sequences, 10% to 15% found once. Specimen: PBMCs, collected on the day of the yellow fever booster vaccination. Receptor source: a man younger than 40 who received the YFV17D yellow fever vaccine.

In this sample, this clonotype turned up a few times. The chain joins TRBV6-5 to TRBJ1-2; D unresolved. V was pared by 6 bases and J by 3 bases, with 8 bases between. Germline lookup yields CDR1 MNHEY and CDR2 SVGAGI. This CDR3 is built from 12 residues. CDR3 nucleotides: TGTGCCAGCAGGAACGGCGACTATGGCTACACCTTC. The encoded protein is CASRNGDYGYTF.

The chain combines TRBV10-2 with TRBJ2-3; weak D call: TRBD1 (6 bases). V was trimmed by 3 bases and J by 4 bases, leaving 14 bases between them. CDR3 length equals 15 residues. CDR1 WSHSY and CDR2 SAAADI come from the germline V gene. Written as DNA, the CDR3 is TGCGCCAGCAGTGACAGTTCGCCAGGGGCAGATACGCAGTATTTT. Protein product: CASSDSSPGADTQYF.

This chain links TRBV4-3 with TRBJ2-6; D gene ambiguous. Trimming took 1 base from V and 0 from J, leaving 10 bases between them. The germline gives CDR1 LGHNA, CDR2 YSLEER. The CDR3 runs 17 residues. The CDR3 bases are TGCGCCAGCAGCCAAGGTGGATTTAACTCTGGGGCCAACGTCCTGACTTTC. Translation: CASSQGGFNSGANVLTF.

The chain has TRBV20-1 and TRBJ2-5; the match to TRBD1 covers 7 bases. The trim removed 2 bases at V and 4 bases at J, leaving 7 bases unmatched. The germline CDR1 and CDR2 sequences are DFQATT and SNEGSKA (reference sequence). The CDR3 consists of 14 residues. CDR3 sequence: CSARRGGAVETQYF. As DNA, the CDR3 is TGCAGTGCTAGACGAGGGGGCGCGGTAGAGACCCAGTACTTC.

This clonotype was detected ten times or more. The chain joins TRBV6-1 to TRBJ2-7; D tentatively fits TRBD1 or TRBD2 (6 bases each). Germline V gives CDR1 MNHNS, CDR2 SASEGT. V was shortened by 7 bases and J by 1 base, with 11 bases between the two germline ends. CDR3 size: 13 residues. The DNA of the CDR3 is TGTGCCAGCACCGGGGGCCGATCCTACGAGCAGTACTTC. It codes for CASTGGRSYEQYF.

The genes are TRBV4-2 and TRBJ2-5, with no clear D. V dropped 3 bases and J dropped 3 bases, with 17 bases sitting between them. Germline values: CDR1 LGHNA, CDR2 YNFKEQ. This CDR3 has 16 residues. CDR3 in amino acids: CASSQARSSGKETQYF. The CDR3 nucleotides read TGTGCCAGCAGCCAGGCAAGATCATCGGGCAAAGAGACCCAGTACTTC.

The chain combines TRBV7-8 with TRBJ2-7; 8 nucleotides align to TRBD1. This CDR3 spans 17 amino acids. The J segment lost 5 bases and the V segment lost 2 bases, leaving 14 bases of the junction unmatched. Per the germline V gene, CDR1 is SGHVS and CDR2 is FQNEAQ. The CDR3 is CASSLLSRDRPSDEQYF. Here the CDR3 DNA reads TGTGCCAGCAGCTTATTGTCCCGGGACAGGCCTTCCGACGAGCAGTACTTC.

This clonotype has a handful of counts. This rearrangement joins TRBV28 to TRBJ2-1; D unclear. The V end was cut by 3 bases, the J end by 6 bases, with 6 bases between. This CDR3 has 12 amino acids. The germline V gene encodes CDR1 MDHEN and CDR2 SYDVKM. The CDR3 is CASSLMFNEQFF. The CDR3 region has the DNA TGTGCCAGCAGTTTGATGTTCAATGAGCAGTTCTTC. Based on the CDR3 plus reference TRBV28 and TRBJ2-1, the full variable domain is DVKVTQSSRYLVKRTGEKVFLECVQDMDHENMFWYRQDPGLGLRLIYFSYDVKMKEKGDIPEGYSVSREKKERFSLILESASTNQTSMYLCASSLMFNEQFFGPGTRLTVL.

Comment on this clonotype: At one end the junction does not follow the germline gene, possibly because of a read error. The chain has TRBV9 and TRBJ2-1, with TRBD1 matching 10 bases. The CDR3 is 15 amino acids. The germline V gene encodes CDR1 SGDLS and CDR2 YYNGEE. CDR3 nucleotide sequence: TGTGCCAGCAGCGTAGGGGGACAGGGGTTGGCCGAGCTGTTCTTC. Protein: CASSVGGQGLAELFF. The whole variable domain, filled in from reference TRBV9 and TRBJ2-1, reads DSGVTQTPKHLITATGQRVTLRCSPRSGDLSVYWYQQSLDQGLQFLIQYYNGEERAKGNILERFSAQQFPDLHSELNLSSLELGDSALYFCASSVGGQGLAELFFGPGTRLTVL.

This chain links TRBV7-3 with TRBJ2-2, with D maybe TRBD1 (5 bases). The V and J ends lost 3 bases and 1 base respectively, with 12 bases between them. The CDR3 loop spans 16 amino acids. Per germline, CDR1 SGHTA and CDR2 FQGTGA. The DNA of the CDR3 is TGTGCCAGCAGCTTGACGTACAGGCTGAACACCGGGGAGCTGTTTTTT. This codes for CASSLTYRLNTGELFF.

The CDR3 region has the DNA TGCAGTGCAATAGGGGGTAGCGGGAGAGGTTACAATGAGCAGTTCTTC. Amino acids: CSAIGGSGRGYNEQFF. The chain employs TRBV20-1 and TRBJ2-1; TRBD2 aligns across 9 bases. The CDR3 runs 16 residues. In germline, CDR1 is DFQATT, CDR2 SNEGSKA (reference sequence). The J segment lost 4 bases and the V segment lost 6 bases, leaving 13 bases of the junction unmatched.

This chain uses TRBV7-8 with TRBJ2-2, with TRBD1 as a possible D gene (6 bases). V was cut by 6 bases and J by 7 bases, with 21 bases left in between. CDR1 and CDR2 (germline): SGHVS, FQNEAQ. This CDR3 has 16 amino acids. The CDR3 DNA reads TGTGCCAGCAGTTTCCCCCAGGGACAACTGATCGGGGAGCTGTTTTTT. As protein: CASSFPQGQLIGELFF.

In this sample, this clonotype turned up many times. At one end, the junction sequence differs from germline, possibly due to a read error. This chain connects TRBV4-3 to TRBJ1-1, with D possibly matching TRBD1 (6 bases). Germline CDR1 LGHNA, CDR2 YSLEER. CDR3 length: 14 amino acids. The CDR3 DNA sequence: TGCGCCAGCGGACCCCCGGACAGTAACAATGAAGCTTTCTTT. Translated, it gives CASGPPDSNNEAFF.

This clonotype showed up many times. The rearrangement links TRBV7-6 to TRBJ2-1; the D gene is possibly TRBD2 (6 bases). V was cut by 4 bases and J by 14 bases, with 15 bases left in between. This CDR3 contains 12 residues. CDR1 is SGHVS, CDR2 FNYEAQ, per germline. CDR3 sequence (DNA): TGTGCCAGCAGCTCCCCCCCTGGAGGGGAGTTCTTC. Protein sequence: CASSSPPGGEFF. Together with reference TRBV7-6 and TRBJ2-1, the CDR3 gives the full variable domain: GAGVSQSPRYKVTKRGQDVALRCDPISGHVSLYWYRQALGQGPEFLTYFNYEAQQDKSGLPNDRFSAERPEGSISTLTIQRTEQRDSAMYRCASSSPPGGEFFGPGTRLTVL.

This clonotype has a handful of counts. The chain recombines TRBV19 with TRBJ2-5, with D possibly TRBD2 on 5 matching bases. Germline loops: CDR1 LNHDA, CDR2 SQIVND (reference sequence). CDR3 length equals 13 residues. Trimming removed 3 bases at V and 7 bases at J, with 12 bases between. The CDR3 nucleotides are TGTGCCAGTAGTATGGAGGCAGGCGGGACCCAGTACTTC. This encodes CASSMEAGGTQYF. Full variable domain (missing parts from reference TRBV19 and TRBJ2-5): DGGITQSPKYLFRKEGQNVTLSCEQNLNHDAMYWYRQDPGQGLRLIYYSQIVNDFQKGDIAEGYSVSREKKESFPLTVTSAQKNPTAFYLCASSMEAGGTQYFGPGTRLLVL.

This clonotype was counted only a few times. V is TRBV7-6 and J is TRBJ2-7; perhaps TRBD1 as D (5 bases). The CDR3 has 15 amino acids. Per the germline V gene, CDR1 is SGHVS and CDR2 is FNYEAQ. V lost 0 bases, J lost 5 bases, and 14 bases lay in between. This chain's CDR3 is CASSLAGPGGDEQYF. CDR3 DNA sequence: TGTGCCAGCAGCTTAGCGGGGCCCGGCGGAGACGAGCAGTACTTC.

V usage is TRBV12-3 or TRBV12-4 and J usage is TRBJ1-4; D is unresolved. The CDR3 is made up of 12 amino acids. The V gene lost 4 bases and the J gene lost 6 bases, with 6 bases spanning the gap. The CDR3 coding sequence is TGTGCCAGCAGTTACACAGATGAAAAACTGTTTTTT. Protein sequence: CASSYTDEKLFF.

A few counts support this clonotype. The chain has TRBV18 and TRBJ2-3; possible D gene TRBD2, 6 bases. Germline CDR1 is KGHSH and CDR2 is LQKENI. The CDR3 is 19 amino acids. Trimming removed 3 bases at V and 0 bases at J, with 22 bases between. In DNA, the CDR3 is TGTGCCAGCTCACCTGTTACCACAAGGGGAGGAACTAGCACAGATACGCAGTATTTT. Protein: CASSPVTTRGGTSTDTQYF.

This clonotype appeared many times. The chain uses TRBV5-1 and TRBJ2-1; D not resolved. This CDR3 is 13 amino acids long. The germline gives CDR1 SGHRS, CDR2 YFSETQ. V lost 1 base to trimming and J lost 8 bases, with 10 bases between them. This CDR3 is CASSLWDRDEQFF. For the CDR3, the DNA is TGCGCCAGCAGCTTGTGGGATAGGGATGAGCAGTTCTTC.

This clonotype has more than one count but fewer than ten. The V and J genes are TRBV18 and TRBJ2-5; TRBD1 might be the D (6 bases). Germline-derived CDR1 and CDR2 are KGHSH and LQKENI. CDR3 length: 15 amino acids. V was trimmed by 5 bases and J by 2 bases, leaving 15 bases between them. CDR3 residues: CASSDTGTTQETQYF. The CDR3 DNA reads as TGTGCCAGCTCAGACACCGGGACAACTCAAGAGACCCAGTACTTC.

This clonotype has ten or more counts. The rearrangement uses TRBV12-3 or TRBV12-4 and TRBJ2-3; D unclear. Trimming pared 1 base from V and 5 bases from J, leaving 4 bases between. The CDR3 sequence is 12 residues long. The CDR3: CASSLGQDTQYF. The CDR3 DNA reads TGTGCCAGCAGTTTAGGGCAAGATACGCAGTATTTT.

This chain links TRBV7-8 with TRBJ2-6; 7 bases agree with TRBD2. V lost 5 bases to trimming and J lost 2 bases; unmatched junction nucleotides: 3. Germline CDR1 reads SGHVS; CDR2 reads FQNEAQ. This CDR3 has 15 residues. As DNA, the CDR3 is TGTGCCAGCAGCCGAGGGAGGGCTGGGGCCAACGTCCTGACTTTC. It yields the protein CASSRGRAGANVLTF.

This clonotype has more than one count but fewer than ten. V and J are TRBV4-3 and TRBJ2-4; tentatively, D is TRBD2 (6 bases). Germline V lookup: CDR1 LGHNA, CDR2 YSLEER. There are 16 residues in the CDR3. V was clipped by 1 base and J by 2 bases, with 12 bases between them. DNA of the CDR3: TGCGCCAGCAGCCAAGTATTGCGGGGCCCCAAAAACATTCAGTACTTC. Its translation: CASSQVLRGPKNIQYF.

On this clonotype itself: A clone one base away is much larger, so this may be a read error. The chain carries TRBV7-2 and TRBJ2-7, with 7 bases lining up with TRBD1. Germline CDR1 is SGHTA and CDR2 is FQGNSA. The CDR3 is made up of 12 amino acids. V lost 2 bases to trimming and J lost 6 bases; unmatched junction nucleotides: 1. CDR3 bases: TGTGCCAGCAGCTTAAACAGGGGCGAGCAGTACTTC. Translating it yields CASSLNRGEQYF.

This chain joins TRBV25-1 and TRBJ2-5, with D perhaps TRBD1 (5 bases). Per germline, CDR1 MGHDK and CDR2 SYGVNS. The CDR3 has 16 residues. V dropped 2 bases and J dropped 3 bases, with 16 bases sitting between them. The CDR3 protein is CASSELLDSFKETQYF. The CDR3 coding sequence is TGTGCCAGCAGTGAACTCCTCGACAGTTTTAAAGAGACCCAGTACTTC.

This clonotype was observed a handful of times. The chain links TRBV7-2 to TRBJ1-5, with D hard to call. The CDR3 has 14 amino acids. V lost 1 base and J 9 bases, leaving 13 bases between the germline ends. Germline assignment: CDR1 SGHTA and CDR2 FQGNSA. In DNA form, the CDR3 reads TGTGCCAGCAGCTTAGACGGTCATCCCGGGCCCCAGCATTTT. Its protein product is CASSLDGHPGPQHF.

This clonotype was detected only a few times. The rearrangement uses TRBV20-1 and TRBJ2-1; D not resolved. V was shortened by 8 bases and J by 0 bases, with 8 bases between the two germline ends. This CDR3 is 12 amino acids long. Looked up from germline, CDR1 is DFQATT and CDR2 is SNEGSKA (reference sequence). The CDR3 spells CSILGSYNEQFF. The CDR3 nucleotides are TGCAGTATCCTGGGCTCCTACAATGAGCAGTTCTTC.

The chain combines TRBV4-1 with TRBJ2-1; 9 nucleotides line up with TRBD2. Unmatched junction bases numbered 9, after V lost 3 bases and J lost 15 bases. CDR1 MGHRA and CDR2 YSYEKL come from the germline V gene. This CDR3 is built from 13 residues. DNA for the CDR3: TGCGCCAGCAGCCAGGGACTAGCCCTTTCGCCGTTCTTC. Translated, it gives CASSQGLALSPFF.

The table lists this clonotype with a few counts. The chain links TRBV24-1 to TRBJ2-2; 9 nucleotides line up with TRBD2. The CDR3 runs to 14 residues. J lost 4 bases, V lost 6 bases, and 2 bases had no gene match. Germline lookup yields CDR1 KGHDR and CDR2 SFDVKD. The CDR3, as DNA: TGTGCCACCAGTTCTAGCGGGATCACCGGGGAGCTGTTTTTT. Translating gives CATSSSGITGELFF.

This clonotype showed up just a few times. The chain uses TRBV18 and TRBJ2-1; D is possibly TRBD1 (5 bases). The CDR3 length is 16 residues. V lost 4 bases and J 0 bases, leaving 13 bases between the germline ends. Germline CDR1 reads KGHSH; CDR2 reads LQKENI. CDR3 protein: CASSRDSSSSYNEQFF. The DNA for the CDR3 is TGTGCCAGCTCACGAGACAGCTCTTCCTCCTACAATGAGCAGTTCTTC.